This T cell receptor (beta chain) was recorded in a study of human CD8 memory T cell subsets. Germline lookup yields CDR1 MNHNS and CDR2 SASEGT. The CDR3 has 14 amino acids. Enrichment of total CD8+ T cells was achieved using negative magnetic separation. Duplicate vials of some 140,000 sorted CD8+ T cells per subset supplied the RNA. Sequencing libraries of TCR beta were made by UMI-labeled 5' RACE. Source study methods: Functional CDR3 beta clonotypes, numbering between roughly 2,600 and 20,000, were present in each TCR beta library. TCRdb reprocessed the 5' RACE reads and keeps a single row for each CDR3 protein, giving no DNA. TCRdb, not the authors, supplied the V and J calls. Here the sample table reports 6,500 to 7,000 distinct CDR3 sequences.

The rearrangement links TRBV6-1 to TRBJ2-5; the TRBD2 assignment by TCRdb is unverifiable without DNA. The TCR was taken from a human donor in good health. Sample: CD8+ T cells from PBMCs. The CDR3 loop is CASTATNGGETQYF.